One sample yielded the 20 T cell receptor beta chains listed below, sequenced in a study of T cells in Graves' hyperthyroidism and ophthalmopathy. The source material, RNA transcripts, was used to amplify TCR beta CDR3 regions. HTBI primers were the set used in a first-round RT-PCR of the TCR CDR3. From the multiplex PCR reads, TCRdb called clonotypes with MiXCR, one entry per CDR3 protein. The sample consists of fewer than 900,000 distinct CDR3 sequences, about 16% of them appearing once. Material: blood. These receptor sequences come from a man between 18 and 29 years old with Graves' hyperthyroidism.

This clonotype was detected only a few times. V is TRBV5-6 and J is TRBJ2-5; possibly TRBD2 for D (5 bases). Germline assignment: CDR1 SGHDT and CDR2 YYEEEE. Trimming took 4 bases from V and 5 from J, leaving 15 bases between them. The CDR3 consists of 14 residues. The CDR3 DNA reads as TGTGCCAGCAGCGTGGACTGGGAGAGGGAGACCCAGTACTTC. Its protein is CASSVDWERETQYF. The entire variable domain, with the rest obtained from reference TRBV5-6 and TRBJ2-5, is as follows: DAGVTQSPTHLIKTRGQQVTLRCSPKSGHDTVSWYQQALGQGPQFIFQYYEEEERQRGNFPDRFSGHQFPNYSSELNVNALLLGDSALYLCASSVDWERETQYFGPGTRLLVL.

V and J are TRBV5-8 and TRBJ1-3; D ambiguous. Germline lookup yields CDR1 SGHTS and CDR2 YDEGEE. The CDR3 totals 14 residues. Trimming took off 7 bases at V and 0 bases at J, with 11 bases between the two ends. This chain's CDR3 is CASVPVISGNTIYF. CDR3 coding DNA: TGTGCCAGCGTGCCGGTGATCTCTGGAAACACCATATATTTT.

This clonotype appeared many times. The chain is built from TRBV30 and TRBJ1-1; D is unresolved. V lost 2 bases and J lost 0, with 10 bases in between. CDR1 GTSNPN and CDR2 SVGIG come from the germline V gene (reference sequence). The CDR3 has 14 amino acids. CDR3 nucleotides: TGTGCCTGGAGTACCGGACGGCTGAACACTGAAGCTTTCTTT. It encodes CAWSTGRLNTEAFF.

This clonotype was detected ten times or more. The chain recombines TRBV5-1 with TRBJ2-1; 7 bases are a match to TRBD2. Losses at the gene ends were 0 bases for V and 12 bases for J; bases not matched to a gene: 21. This CDR3 has 18 amino acids. CDR1 is SGHRS and CDR2 is YFSETQ in the germline V gene. CDR3 in amino acids: CASSLARSSGQENDRQFF. In nucleotides, the CDR3 is TGCGCCAGCAGCTTGGCCAGGAGTAGCGGGCAAGAAAATGACCGGCAGTTCTTC.

This rearrangement joins TRBV5-4 to TRBJ1-4, with a possible D match to TRBD1 (5 bases). The CDR3 is 14 residues long. The germline V gene has CDR1 SGHNT and CDR2 YYREEE (reference sequence). Trimming removed 0 bases at V and 11 bases at J, with 14 bases between. CDR3 in amino acids: CASSLGGDQSKLFF. CDR3 DNA: TGTGCCAGCAGCTTGGGGGGGGACCAGTCGAAACTGTTTTTT.

V gene TRBV9 combines with J gene TRBJ2-7; D tentatively fits TRBD1 or TRBD2 (6 bases each). V was shortened by 4 bases and J by 3 bases, with 17 bases between the two germline ends. The CDR3 totals 15 residues. Looked up from germline, CDR1 is SGDLS and CDR2 is YYNGEE. CDR3 coding DNA: TGTGCCAGCAGCCCCAGACAGGAGGGGCACTACGAGCAGTACTTC. Encoded protein: CASSPRQEGHYEQYF.

Note on this clonotype: This may come from a read error, since a much larger clone is one base off. The chain joins TRBV24-1 to TRBJ1-5, with a weak D call TRBD1 (5 bases). The CDR3 totals 15 residues. The germline V gene encodes CDR1 KGHDR and CDR2 SFDVKD. The CDR3 nucleotides read TGTGCCACCAGTGATACGGGGGACCGCAATAAGCCCCAGCATTTT. Translated, it gives CATSDTGDRNKPQHF.

This clonotype occurred a few times. The rearrangement uses TRBV20-1 and TRBJ1-3, with D possibly TRBD1 on 6 matching bases. Trimming left V 3 bases short and J 4 bases short, with 16 bases between. CDR1 DFQATT and CDR2 SNEGSKA come from the germline V gene (reference sequence). This CDR3 has 15 amino acids. CDR3 sequence (DNA): TGCAGTGCTAGCCCCTCGGGACATTGGGGAAACACCATATATTTT. Protein: CSASPSGHWGNTIYF.

The genes are TRBV7-2 and TRBJ2-7; TRBD2 aligns across 11 bases. The length of the CDR3 is 15 residues. The germline V gene encodes CDR1 SGHTA and CDR2 FQGNSA. J was trimmed by 4 bases and V by 5 bases; bases with no gene match: 7. The CDR3 sequence is CASSHTSGGNYEQYF. The CDR3 nucleotides read TGTGCCAGCAGCCATACTAGCGGGGGAAATTACGAGCAGTACTTC.

This clonotype was detected many times. V is TRBV14 and J is TRBJ2-3; TRBD2 agrees at 8 bases. J lost 3 bases, V lost 5 bases, and 4 bases had no gene match. The germline CDR1 and CDR2 sequences are SGHDN and FVKESK. The CDR3 has 14 residues. Here the CDR3 reads CASSVGRGTDTQYF. The CDR3 bases are TGTGCCAGCAGCGTCGGGAGGGGGACAGATACGCAGTATTTT.

Ten or more counts support this clonotype. The chain employs TRBV7-2 and TRBJ2-3, with TRBD2 matching over 7 bases. V lost 5 bases and J lost 4; bases outside the gene matches: 9. The CDR3 is made up of 15 amino acids. Germline-derived CDR1 and CDR2 are SGHTA and FQGNSA. CDR3 in amino acids: CASSLSGKNADTQYF. The CDR3 bases are TGTGCCAGCAGCCTCAGCGGGAAGAACGCAGATACGCAGTATTTT. Using reference TRBV7-2 and TRBJ2-3 for the parts outside the CDR3, the full variable domain is GAGVSQSPSNKVTEKGKDVELRCDPISGHTALYWYRQSLGQGLEFLIYFQGNSAPDKSGLPSDRFSAERTGGSVSTLTIQRTQQEDSAVYLCASSLSGKNADTQYFGPGTRLTVL.

This clonotype was seen a few times. The chain links TRBV29-1 to TRBJ1-1; D gene unclear. The CDR3 covers 13 residues. CDR1 is SQVTM and CDR2 is ANQGSEA in the germline V gene. Trimming shortened V by 4 bases and J by 0 bases, and 9 bases separated the two germline ends. CDR3 bases: TGCAGCGTTGTACGGCACCTGAACACTGAAGCTTTCTTT. Translated, it gives CSVVRHLNTEAFF.

This clonotype was recorded many times. V is TRBV20-1 and J is TRBJ2-7, with no clear D. V lost 0 bases and J lost 0, with 12 bases in between. The CDR3 is 15 amino acids. Germline V gene lookup returns CDR1 DFQATT and CDR2 SNEGSKA (reference sequence). CDR3 in amino acids: CSARDHAGSSYEQYF. The CDR3 DNA is TGCAGTGCTAGAGATCACGCCGGAAGCTCCTACGAGCAGTACTTC.

Regarding this clonotype: The junction shows a germline mismatch at one end, possibly a read error. V is TRBV11-2 and J is TRBJ1-1, with D maybe TRBD1 (5 bases). CDR1 is SGHAT and CDR2 is FQNNGV in the germline V gene. The CDR3 extends over 15 amino acids. The CDR3 DNA reads as TGTGCCAGCAGCTTGGTGGGACTCTCGAACACTGGAGCTTTCTTT. It codes for CASSLVGLSNTGAFF.

This clonotype was seen just once. The CDR3 region has the DNA TGCAGTGCTACAAGTTGGCGGGAGGTCTACAATGAGCAGTTCTTC. This encodes CSATSWREVYNEQFF. The V gene is TRBV20-1, the J gene TRBJ2-1, with 8 bases lining up with TRBD2. J lost 3 bases, V lost 4 bases, and 8 bases had no gene match. Per germline, CDR1 DFQATT and CDR2 SNEGSKA (reference sequence). There are 15 residues in the CDR3.

The sample holds a few counts of this clonotype. The chain joins TRBV5-5 to TRBJ2-1, with D hard to call. Germline lookup yields CDR1 SGHKS and CDR2 YYEKEE (reference sequence). Trimming removed 6 bases at V and 8 bases at J, with 21 bases between. The CDR3 sequence is 15 residues long. The CDR3 reads CASISGFGYYHEQFF. CDR3 nucleotide sequence: TGTGCCAGCATCTCCGGGTTTGGGTACTATCATGAGCAGTTCTTC.

This sequence joins TRBV20-1 and TRBJ2-2; D not certain. The germline V gene has CDR1 DFQATT and CDR2 SNEGSKA (reference sequence). The CDR3 has 14 amino acids. Trimming cost V 2 bases and J 5 bases, with 12 bases left between them. CDR3 region: CSARSRRLTGELFF. The CDR3 nucleotides are TGCAGTGCTAGATCCCGTCGTCTGACCGGGGAGCTGTTTTTT.

This clonotype was observed a few times. This sequence joins TRBV7-6 and TRBJ2-1; 8 nucleotides match TRBD2. This CDR3 region has 16 residues. With V trimmed by 5 bases and J by 0 bases, 6 bases remained unmatched. Germline V gene lookup returns CDR1 SGHVS and CDR2 FNYEAQ. The CDR3 nucleotides read TGTGCCAGCAGCCTGCGGGAGGAACCCTCCTACAATGAGCAGTTCTTC. Translation: CASSLREEPSYNEQFF. Supplemented by reference TRBV7-6 and TRBJ2-1, the full variable domain reads GAGVSQSPRYKVTKRGQDVALRCDPISGHVSLYWYRQALGQGPEFLTYFNYEAQQDKSGLPNDRFSAERPEGSISTLTIQRTEQRDSAMYRCASSLREEPSYNEQFFGPGTRLTVL.

The chain carries TRBV14 and TRBJ2-7; D is uncertain. The CDR3 sequence is 15 residues long. Germline values: CDR1 SGHDN, CDR2 FVKESK. Deletions cut 0 bases from V and 0 bases from J, with 9 bases between. CDR3 sequence: CASSQDPVLSYEQYF. CDR3 nucleotides: TGTGCCAGCAGCCAAGATCCGGTTCTCTCCTACGAGCAGTACTTC. Looking up the rest from reference TRBV14 and TRBJ2-7 gives the full variable domain: EAGVTQFPSHSVIEKGQTVTLRCDPISGHDNLYWYRRVMGKEIKFLLHFVKESKQDESGMPNNRFLAERTGGTYSTLKVQPAELEDSGVYFCASSQDPVLSYEQYFGPGTRLTVT.

This clonotype occurred once. The chain is built from TRBV28 and TRBJ2-1; perhaps D is TRBD1 or TRBD2 (5 bases each). CDR1 MDHEN and CDR2 SYDVKM come from the germline V gene. With 6 bases removed from V and 8 bases from J, the gap between germline ends came to 11 bases. The CDR3 is made up of 12 amino acids. In DNA form, the CDR3 reads TGTGCCAGCAGGGGACCGTGGGATGAGCAGTTCTTC. Encoded protein: CASRGPWDEQFF.